What follows are 18 T cell receptor beta chains derived from one specimen sequenced in a study of control samples from healthy donors and cancer patients. TCRdb's copy holds only in-frame clones and misses some; the assay was immunoSEQ multiplex PCR. Here the sample spans more than 100,000 clones, roughly 89% being singletons. Sequenced: PBMCs. The source is a man in his 60s with lung cancer.

This clone showed up just a few times. This rearrangement joins TRBV12-5 to TRBJ2-1, with 9 positions matching TRBD2. The CDR3 runs to 15 residues. V lost 2 bases, J lost 9 bases, and 8 bases stayed unmatched. The V gene's germline CDR1 is LGHNT and CDR2 FRNRAP. CDR3 sequence reads: CASGLKLRGGPEQFF. The CDR3 DNA is TGTGCTAGTGGTTTGAAGCTGCGGGGGGGCCCTGAGCAGTTCTTC.

V usage is TRBV6-6 and J usage is TRBJ1-2; D is undetermined. The ends were cut back, 4 bases at V and 0 bases at J, with 6 bases in the middle. The CDR3 has 13 residues. Germline V gene sequence: CDR1 MNHNY, CDR2 SVGAGI (reference sequence). The CDR3 DNA follows: TGTGCCAGCAGTTTAGGGCCTAACTATGGCTACACCTTC. This encodes CASSLGPNYGYTF.

CDR3 sequence reads: CASSERKTASGANVLTF. CDR3 nucleotides: TGCGCCAGCAGTGAAAGGAAGACAGCGTCTGGGGCCAACGTCCTGACTTTC. The V gene is TRBV10-1, the J gene TRBJ2-6; possible D gene TRBD1, 5 bases. Germline V gene data show CDR1 as WNHNN and CDR2 as SYGVQD (reference sequence). CDR3 length equals 17 residues. Deletions cut 3 bases from V and 1 base from J, with 13 bases between.

The chain is built from TRBV30 and TRBJ2-5; D remains unclear. The length of the CDR3 is 12 residues. In germline, CDR1 is GTSNPN, CDR2 SVGIG (reference sequence). V was clipped by 2 bases and J by 4 bases, with 8 bases between them. As DNA, the CDR3 is TGTGCCTGGAGTCCCGGGTCAGAGACCCAGTACTTC. Amino acid sequence: CAWSPGSETQYF.

This clone was seen only a few times. This chain connects TRBV15 to TRBJ1-2; no definite D call. There are 13 residues in the CDR3. Germline V gives CDR1 LNHNV, CDR2 YYDKDF (reference sequence). The V gene lost 1 base and the J gene lost 4 bases, with 7 bases spanning the gap. As DNA, the CDR3 is TGTGCCACCAGCAGAGCTGTAGCCTATGGCTACACCTTC. This sequence encodes CATSRAVAYGYTF.

The chain has TRBV7-9 and TRBJ2-1; 12 nucleotides line up with TRBD2. The CDR3 consists of 17 residues. Germline CDR1 reads SEHNR; CDR2 reads FQNEAQ (reference sequence). Trimming cost V 5 bases and J 1 base; bases outside gene matches: 6. CDR3 DNA: TGTGCCAGCAGCCCCGGGACTAGCGGGTGGTCCTACAATGAGCAGTTCTTC. Translating it yields CASSPGTSGWSYNEQFF. Full variable domain (remainder filled in from reference TRBV7-9 and TRBJ2-1): DTGVSQNPRHKITKRGQNVTFRCDPISEHNRLYWYRQTLGQGPEFLTYFQNEAQLEKSRLLSDRFSAERPKGSFSTLEIQRTEQGDSAMYLCASSPGTSGWSYNEQFFGPGTRLTVL.

The chain combines TRBV6-5 with TRBJ2-3; 10 bases align to TRBD1. Germline V CDR1 and CDR2: MNHEY, SVGAGI. The CDR3 spans 16 residues. Trimming at V came to 7 bases and at J to 1 base, leaving 8 bases not matched to a gene. CDR3 residues: CASKYSGTGGTDTQYF. CDR3 in DNA: TGTGCCAGCAAATACTCCGGGACAGGGGGCACAGATACGCAGTATTTT.

The chain has TRBV5-4 and TRBJ2-3, with TRBD2 identical over 12 bases. Looked up from germline, CDR1 is SGHNT and CDR2 is YYREEE (reference sequence). This CDR3 is built from 16 residues. The V and J ends lost 2 bases and 1 base, in that order; junction bases with no gene match: 2. CDR3 bases: TGTGCCAGCAGCTTCAGACTAGCGGGAGGCACAGATACGCAGTATTTT. Protein sequence: CASSFRLAGGTDTQYF.

This clone was counted once. CDR3 sequence (DNA): TGTGCCACCAGTGACTGGGGACAGGGGGCTGTGGAGACCCAGTACTTC. It is translated as CATSDWGQGAVETQYF. The chain carries TRBV24-1 and TRBJ2-5, with 12 bases lining up with TRBD1. CDR1 KGHDR and CDR2 SFDVKD come from the germline V gene. The CDR3 totals 16 residues. J lost 5 bases, V lost 4 bases, and 7 bases had no gene match.

V usage is TRBV15 and J usage is TRBJ2-7; possible D gene TRBD2, 5 bases. The germline V gene has CDR1 LNHNV and CDR2 YYDKDF (reference sequence). Trimming stripped 0 bases from V and 2 bases from J, with 14 bases between. The CDR3 is made up of 16 amino acids. The CDR3 DNA reads TGTGCCACCAGCAGAGATCTGAGGGATCGGCCCTACGAGCAGTACTTC. This codes for CATSRDLRDRPYEQYF.

The V gene is TRBV5-4, the J gene TRBJ2-2, with no clear D. CDR3 size: 17 residues. In germline, CDR1 is SGHNT, CDR2 YYREEE (reference sequence). Trimming removed 3 bases from V and 1 base from J, with 16 bases in between. The CDR3 loop is CASSSPLGPRNTGELFF. In DNA, the CDR3 is TGTGCCAGCAGCTCCCCCTTGGGCCCCAGGAACACCGGGGAGCTGTTTTTT.

The gene calls are TRBV5-1 and TRBJ1-1; unclear D gene. Germline assignment: CDR1 SGHRS and CDR2 YFSETQ. Trimming pared 0 bases from V and 7 bases from J, leaving 10 bases between. The CDR3 has 13 amino acids. CDR3 loop: CASSLEGAGEAFF. In nucleotides, the CDR3 is TGCGCCAGCAGCTTGGAGGGAGCCGGTGAAGCTTTCTTT.

J is TRBJ2-2 and V is TRBV10-1; possibly TRBD1 for D (6 bases). The CDR3 is 13 amino acids. V dropped 5 bases and J dropped 7 bases, with 11 bases sitting between them. CDR1 WNHNN and CDR2 SYGVQD come from the germline V gene (reference sequence). The CDR3 protein is CASSSTGYGELFF. DNA of the CDR3: TGCGCCAGCAGTTCCACAGGGTACGGGGAGCTGTTTTTT.

The V and J genes are TRBV2 and TRBJ1-5, with D unclear. Deletions cut 2 bases from V and 3 bases from J, with 8 bases between. The length of the CDR3 is 14 residues. The germline CDR1 and CDR2 sequences are SNHLY and FYNNEI. The CDR3 DNA sequence: TGTGCCAGCAGTGAAAACGGGGTCAATCAGCCCCAGCATTTT. As protein: CASSENGVNQPQHF.

The rearrangement uses TRBV2 and TRBJ1-1, with D maybe TRBD1 (5 bases). V shed 1 base and J shed 4 bases, with 10 bases lying between them. Germline lookup yields CDR1 SNHLY and CDR2 FYNNEI. The CDR3 consists of 14 residues. The CDR3: CASSEGAGGTEAFF. DNA of the CDR3: TGTGCCAGCAGTGAAGGGGCGGGGGGCACTGAAGCTTTCTTT.

V usage is TRBV6-6 and J usage is TRBJ2-3; maybe TRBD1 (5 bases). Trimming took 11 bases from V and 2 from J, leaving 14 bases between them. The length of the CDR3 is 13 residues. Germline-derived CDR1 and CDR2 are MNHNY and SVGAGI (reference sequence). CDR3 loop: CAGSGRDTDTQYF. CDR3 DNA: TGTGCCGGTTCAGGGCGTGACACAGATACGCAGTATTTT.

This clone has just one count. The rearrangement uses TRBV6-5 and TRBJ1-1; perhaps TRBD1 as D (5 bases). Trimming took off 0 bases at V and 2 bases at J, with 7 bases between the two ends. From germline, CDR1 is MNHEY and CDR2 SVGAGI. This CDR3 has 14 residues. CDR3 sequence reads: CASSYSTANTEAFF. The CDR3, as DNA: TGTGCCAGCAGTTACTCGACAGCCAACACTGAAGCTTTCTTT.

The chain couples TRBV2 to TRBJ1-3; D remains unclear. This CDR3 is 14 amino acids long. The ends were cut back, 8 bases at V and 0 bases at J, with 11 bases in the middle. In germline, CDR1 is SNHLY, CDR2 FYNNEI. CDR3 coding DNA: TGTGCCAGCGGTCCCGCGGGCTCTGGAAACACCATATATTTT. It translates to CASGPAGSGNTIYF. Supplemented by reference TRBV2 and TRBJ1-3, the full variable domain reads EPEVTQTPSHQVTQMGQEVILRCVPISNHLYFYWYRQILGQKVEFLVSFYNNEISEKSEIFDDQFSVERPDGSNFTLKIRSTKLEDSAMYFCASGPAGSGNTIYFGEGSWLTVV.